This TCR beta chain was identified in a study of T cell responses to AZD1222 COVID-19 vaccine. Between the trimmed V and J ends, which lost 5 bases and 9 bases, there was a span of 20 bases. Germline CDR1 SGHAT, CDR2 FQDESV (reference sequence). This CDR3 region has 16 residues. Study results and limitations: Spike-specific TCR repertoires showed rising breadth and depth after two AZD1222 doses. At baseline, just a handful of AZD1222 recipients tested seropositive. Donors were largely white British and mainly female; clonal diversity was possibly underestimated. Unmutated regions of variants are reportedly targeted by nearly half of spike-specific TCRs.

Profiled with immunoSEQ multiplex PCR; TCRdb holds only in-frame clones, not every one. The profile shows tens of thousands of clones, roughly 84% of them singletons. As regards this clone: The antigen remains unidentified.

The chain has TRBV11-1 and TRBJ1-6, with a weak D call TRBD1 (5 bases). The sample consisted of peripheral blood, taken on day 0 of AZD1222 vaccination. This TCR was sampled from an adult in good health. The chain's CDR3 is CASSPGRGISRSPLHF. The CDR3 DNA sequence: TGTGCCAGCAGCCCAGGAAGGGGTATATCGCGTTCACCCCTCCACTTT.